One and the same sample provided the 12 T cell receptor beta chains below, sequenced in a study of cytomegalovirus exposure and HLA in healthy donors. Profiling relied on immunoSEQ multiplex PCR, and the TCRdb table lists in-frame clones only, not all of them. Of 90,000 or so clones in the sample, 85% are singletons; the top ten hold 20% to 25%. Sequenced material: PBMCs. The receptors here all came from a man between 18 and 29 years old in good health and CMV-seropositive.

The rearrangement links TRBV14 to TRBJ2-1, with 13 bases fitting TRBD2. This CDR3 has 17 residues. The germline V gene encodes CDR1 SGHDN and CDR2 FVKESK. V shed 1 base, J shed 4 bases, and the junction held 4 bases outside the gene matches. The CDR3 DNA reads TGTGCCAGCAGCCAAGTGGGGGGACTAGCGGGATACAATGAGCAGTTCTTC. Translating gives CASSQVGGLAGYNEQFF.

The gene calls are TRBV28 and TRBJ1-5, with 7 nucleotides matching TRBD1. The CDR3 contains 17 residues. J lost 5 bases, V lost 7 bases, and 17 bases had no gene match. The germline CDR1 and CDR2 sequences are MDHEN and SYDVKM. The CDR3 sequence is CASTPFPLSGGHQPQHF. As DNA, the CDR3 is TGTGCCAGCACCCCGTTTCCCCTTTCAGGGGGACATCAGCCCCAGCATTTT. The full variable domain, completed using reference TRBV28 and TRBJ1-5, is DVKVTQSSRYLVKRTGEKVFLECVQDMDHENMFWYRQDPGLGLRLIYFSYDVKMKEKGDIPEGYSVSREKKERFSLILESASTNQTSMYLCASTPFPLSGGHQPQHFGDGTRLSIL.

This clone has only one observation. V and J are TRBV11-1 and TRBJ1-4; D is unclear. CDR3 length: 13 amino acids. Trimming took off 5 bases at V and 5 bases at J, with 9 bases between the two ends. Looked up from germline, CDR1 is SGHAT and CDR2 is FQDESV (reference sequence). The CDR3 coding sequence is TGTGCCAGCAGCGCCTTCAGGAATGAAAAACTGTTTTTT. Its protein is CASSAFRNEKLFF. Looking up the rest from reference TRBV11-1 and TRBJ1-4 gives the full variable domain: EAEVAQSPRYKITEKSQAVAFWCDPISGHATLYWYRQILGQGPELLVQFQDESVVDDSQLPKDRFSAERLKGVDSTLKIQPAELGDSAMYLCASSAFRNEKLFFGSGTQLSVL.

This chain connects TRBV7-9 to TRBJ1-1; D ambiguous. V shed 5 bases and J shed 1 base, with 8 bases lying between them. The V gene's germline CDR1 is SEHNR and CDR2 FQNEAQ (reference sequence). This CDR3 is built from 13 residues. The CDR3 reads CASSPSQNTEAFF. CDR3 coding DNA: TGTGCCAGCAGCCCCTCACAGAACACTGAAGCTTTCTTT.

The chain is built from TRBV28 and TRBJ2-3; 8 bases are a match to TRBD2. The germline V gene encodes CDR1 MDHEN and CDR2 SYDVKM. V trimming: 4 bases; J trimming: 5 bases; junction bases outside the gene matches: 8. This CDR3 is built from 15 residues. For the CDR3, the DNA is TGTGCCAGCAGTTCCCCCCACGGGAGGGGAGATACGCAGTATTTT. Translating it yields CASSSPHGRGDTQYF.

This clone was seen just once. The rearrangement links TRBV7-6 to TRBJ2-3; D ambiguous. The germline CDR1 and CDR2 sequences are SGHVS and FNYEAQ. Trimming left V 2 bases short and J 4 bases short, with 7 bases between. This CDR3 spans 13 amino acids. This CDR3 is CASSLQASDTQYF. CDR3 coding DNA: TGTGCCAGCAGCTTACAGGCTTCAGATACGCAGTATTTT.

The CDR3, as DNA: TGTGCCAGCAGTGAATATGGGCCGGCCGAGCAGTACTTC. Its protein product is CASSEYGPAEQYF. This sequence joins TRBV6-1 and TRBJ2-7, with D uncertain. The CDR3 covers 13 residues. Germline CDR1 and CDR2: MNHNS and SASEGT. The V end was cut by 2 bases, the J end by 6 bases, with 11 bases between.

This chain connects TRBV10-3 to TRBJ2-7, with 10 bases fitting TRBD1. The CDR3 is made up of 16 amino acids. Germline V gives CDR1 ENHRY, CDR2 SYGVKD. The ends lost 7 bases at V and 6 bases at J; junction bases unmatched: 15. The CDR3 region is CAIKGTSGTGEGEQYF. In DNA, the CDR3 is TGTGCCATCAAAGGTACTTCCGGGACAGGGGAAGGCGAGCAGTACTTC.

The J gene is TRBJ2-1, the V gene TRBV12-5; D may be TRBD1 (6 bases). The germline CDR1 and CDR2 sequences are LGHNT and FRNRAP. With 6 bases removed from V and 13 bases from J, the gap between germline ends came to 16 bases. This CDR3 spans 12 amino acids. CDR3 sequence: CASGPNRAAQFF. The CDR3 DNA reads TGTGCTAGTGGCCCTAACAGGGCAGCACAGTTCTTC. The whole variable domain, filled in from reference TRBV12-5 and TRBJ2-1, reads DARVTQTPRHKVTEMGQEVTMRCQPILGHNTVFWYRQTMMQGLELLAYFRNRAPLDDSGMPKDRFSAEMPDATLATLKIQPSEPRDSAVYFCASGPNRAAQFFGPGTRLTVL.

This sequence joins TRBV28 and TRBJ2-5, with a tentative D call TRBD2 (6 bases). The V end was cut by 5 bases, the J end by 11 bases, with 21 bases between. The CDR3 spans 14 residues. Germline V gene data show CDR1 as MDHEN and CDR2 as SYDVKM. CDR3 DNA: TGTGCCAGCAGTCGACAATTGAAAGGTGGGGGGCAGTACTTC. Translation: CASSRQLKGGGQYF.

The chain combines TRBV27 with TRBJ2-1; 8 bases line up with TRBD2. Looked up from germline, CDR1 is MNHEY and CDR2 is SMNVEV (reference sequence). CDR3 size: 14 residues. V lost 8 bases, J lost 7 bases, and 10 bases stayed unmatched. CDR3 residues: CASARSGNMNEQFF. The CDR3 nucleotides are TGTGCCAGCGCCCGTAGCGGGAATATGAATGAGCAGTTCTTC.

V usage is TRBV7-9 and J usage is TRBJ2-7; tentatively, D is TRBD2 (5 bases). The CDR3 sequence is 15 residues long. The germline V gene has CDR1 SEHNR and CDR2 FQNEAQ (reference sequence). Trimming shortened V by 7 bases and J by 3 bases, and 19 bases separated the two germline ends. The CDR3 DNA reads TGTGCCAGCATCCCCCAGAGGGCTAGTGGCTACGAGCAGTACTTC. It codes for CASIPQRASGYEQYF. Filled out from reference TRBV7-9 and TRBJ2-7, the complete variable domain reads DTGVSQNPRHKITKRGQNVTFRCDPISEHNRLYWYRQTLGQGPEFLTYFQNEAQLEKSRLLSDRFSAERPKGSFSTLEIQRTEQGDSAMYLCASIPQRASGYEQYFGPGTRLTVT.